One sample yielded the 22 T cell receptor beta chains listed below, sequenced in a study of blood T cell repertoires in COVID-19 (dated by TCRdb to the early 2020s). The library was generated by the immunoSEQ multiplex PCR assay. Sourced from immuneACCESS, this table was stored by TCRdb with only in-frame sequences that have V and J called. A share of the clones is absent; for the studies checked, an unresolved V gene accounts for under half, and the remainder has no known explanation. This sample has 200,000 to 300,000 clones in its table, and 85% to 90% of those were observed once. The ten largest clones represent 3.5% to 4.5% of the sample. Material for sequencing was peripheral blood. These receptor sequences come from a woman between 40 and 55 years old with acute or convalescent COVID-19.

CDR3 sequence: CATSRGGPVQETQYF. The CDR3 DNA is TGTGCTACGTCGAGAGGGGGACCCGTCCAAGAGACCCAGTACTTC. V gene TRBV11-2 combines with J gene TRBJ2-5, with D maybe TRBD1 (6 bases). CDR3 length equals 15 residues. CDR1 and CDR2 from the germline V gene are SGHAT and FQNNGV. Supplemented by reference TRBV11-2 and TRBJ2-5, the full variable domain reads EAGVAQSPRYKIIEKRQSVAFWCNPISGHATLYWYQQILGQGPKLLIQFQNNGVVDDSQLPKDRFSAERLKGVDSTLKIQPAKLEDSAVYLCATSRGGPVQETQYFGPGTRLLVL.

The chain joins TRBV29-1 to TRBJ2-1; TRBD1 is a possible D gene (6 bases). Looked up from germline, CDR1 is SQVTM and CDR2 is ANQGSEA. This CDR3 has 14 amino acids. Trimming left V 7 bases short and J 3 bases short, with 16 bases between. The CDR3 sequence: CSGRGQRYYNEQFF. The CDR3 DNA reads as TGCAGCGGACGAGGACAGCGCTACTACAATGAGCAGTTCTTC.

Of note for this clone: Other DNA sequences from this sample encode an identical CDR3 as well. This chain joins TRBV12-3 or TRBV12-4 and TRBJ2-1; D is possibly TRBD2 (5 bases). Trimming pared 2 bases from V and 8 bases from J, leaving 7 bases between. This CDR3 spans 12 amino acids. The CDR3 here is CASSLPGDEQFF. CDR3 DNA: TGTGCCAGCAGTTTACCCGGGGATGAGCAGTTCTTC.

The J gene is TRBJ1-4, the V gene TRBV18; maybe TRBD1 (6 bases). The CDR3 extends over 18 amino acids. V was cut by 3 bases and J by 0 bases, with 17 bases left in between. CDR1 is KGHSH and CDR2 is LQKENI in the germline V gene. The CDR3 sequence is CASSPRQAPDTTNEKLFF. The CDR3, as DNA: TGTGCCAGCTCACCCAGACAGGCCCCCGACACAACTAATGAAAAACTGTTTTTT.

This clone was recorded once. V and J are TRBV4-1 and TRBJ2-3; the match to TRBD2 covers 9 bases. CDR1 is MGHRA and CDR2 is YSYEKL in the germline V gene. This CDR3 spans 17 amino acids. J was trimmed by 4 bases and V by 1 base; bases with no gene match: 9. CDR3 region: CASSQGPASGVADTQYF. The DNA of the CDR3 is TGCGCCAGCAGCCAAGGTCCGGCTAGCGGGGTCGCAGATACGCAGTATTTT.

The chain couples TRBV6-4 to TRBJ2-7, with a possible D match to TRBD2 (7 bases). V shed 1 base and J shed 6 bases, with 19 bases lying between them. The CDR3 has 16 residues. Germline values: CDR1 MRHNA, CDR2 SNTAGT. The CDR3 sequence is CASSDFRGGRVGEQYV. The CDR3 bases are TGTGCCAGCAGTGACTTTAGGGGGGGAAGAGTGGGCGAGCAGTACGTC.

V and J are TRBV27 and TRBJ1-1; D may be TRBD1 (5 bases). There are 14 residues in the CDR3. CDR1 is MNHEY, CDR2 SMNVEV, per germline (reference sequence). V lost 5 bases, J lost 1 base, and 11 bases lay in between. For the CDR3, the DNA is TGTGCCAGCAGTCCATCGCAGGGGAACACTGAAGCTTTCTTT. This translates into CASSPSQGNTEAFF.

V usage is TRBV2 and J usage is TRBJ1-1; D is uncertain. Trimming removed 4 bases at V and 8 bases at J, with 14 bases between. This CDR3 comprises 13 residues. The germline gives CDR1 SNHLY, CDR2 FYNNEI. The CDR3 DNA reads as TGTGCCAGCAGTGGACGAGAGTGGGAGGAAGCTTTCTTT. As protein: CASSGREWEEAFF.

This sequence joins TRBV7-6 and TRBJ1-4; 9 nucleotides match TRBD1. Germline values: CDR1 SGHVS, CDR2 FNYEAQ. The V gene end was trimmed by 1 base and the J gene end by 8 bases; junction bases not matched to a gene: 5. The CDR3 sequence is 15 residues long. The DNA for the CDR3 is TGTGCCAGCAGCTTAGGGGGACAGGGAGGCGAAAAACTGTTTTTT. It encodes CASSLGGQGGEKLFF.

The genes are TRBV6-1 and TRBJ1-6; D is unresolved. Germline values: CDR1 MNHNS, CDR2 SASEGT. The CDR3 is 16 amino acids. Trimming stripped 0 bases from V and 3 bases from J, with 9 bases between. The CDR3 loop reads CASSEASGVYNSPLHF. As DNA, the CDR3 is TGTGCCAGCAGTGAAGCTTCGGGAGTCTATAATTCACCCCTCCACTTT.

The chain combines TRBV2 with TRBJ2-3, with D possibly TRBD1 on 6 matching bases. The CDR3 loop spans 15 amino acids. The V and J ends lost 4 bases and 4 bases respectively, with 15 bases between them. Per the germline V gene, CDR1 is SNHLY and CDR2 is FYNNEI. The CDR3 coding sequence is TGTGCCAGCAGTGCCGGGACAAACGAGGCAGATACGCAGTATTTT. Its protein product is CASSAGTNEADTQYF.

The CDR3 DNA reads as TGTGCCAGCACCCGCCGCCAGGGGGCTACAGAAGAAAAACTGTTTTTT. Amino acid sequence: CASTRRQGATEEKLFF. The chain recombines TRBV27 with TRBJ1-4; TRBD1 matches 8 bases. CDR3 length equals 16 residues. The germline V gene has CDR1 MNHEY and CDR2 SMNVEV (reference sequence). The V segment lost 7 bases and the J segment 8 bases; nucleotides outside the gene matches: 15.

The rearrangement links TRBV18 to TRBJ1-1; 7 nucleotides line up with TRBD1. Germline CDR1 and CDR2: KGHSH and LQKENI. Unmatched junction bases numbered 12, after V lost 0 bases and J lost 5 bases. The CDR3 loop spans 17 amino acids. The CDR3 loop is CASSPPKGQGERTEAFF. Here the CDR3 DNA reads TGTGCCAGCTCACCACCAAAGGGGCAGGGGGAGAGGACTGAAGCTTTCTTT.

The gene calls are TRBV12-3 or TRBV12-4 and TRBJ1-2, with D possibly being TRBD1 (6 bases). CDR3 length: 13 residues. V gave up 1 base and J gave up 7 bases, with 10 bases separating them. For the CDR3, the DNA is TGTGCCAGCAGTTTAGAACAGGGCGGTGGCTACACCTTC. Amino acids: CASSLEQGGGYTF.

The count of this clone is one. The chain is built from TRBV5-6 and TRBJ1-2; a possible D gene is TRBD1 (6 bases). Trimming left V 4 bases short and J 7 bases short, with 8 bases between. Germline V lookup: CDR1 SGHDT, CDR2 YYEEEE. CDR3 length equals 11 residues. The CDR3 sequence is CASSQGFGYTF. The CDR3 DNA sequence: TGTGCCAGCAGCCAGGGGTTTGGCTACACCTTC.

CDR3 protein: CASSWTGGGEQFF. CDR3 bases: TGTGCCAGCAGTTGGACAGGGGGGGGTGAGCAGTTCTTC. V usage is TRBV6-6 and J usage is TRBJ2-1, with 10 bases fitting TRBD1. CDR1 and CDR2 from the germline V gene are MNHNY and SVGAGI (reference sequence). The CDR3 covers 13 residues. J was trimmed by 9 bases and V by 4 bases; bases with no gene match: 3.

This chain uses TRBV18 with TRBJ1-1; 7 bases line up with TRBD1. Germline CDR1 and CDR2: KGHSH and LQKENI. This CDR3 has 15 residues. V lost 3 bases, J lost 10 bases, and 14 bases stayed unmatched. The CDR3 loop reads CASSPRDRLERGAFF. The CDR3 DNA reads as TGTGCCAGCTCACCCCGGGACAGACTGGAGCGCGGAGCTTTCTTT.

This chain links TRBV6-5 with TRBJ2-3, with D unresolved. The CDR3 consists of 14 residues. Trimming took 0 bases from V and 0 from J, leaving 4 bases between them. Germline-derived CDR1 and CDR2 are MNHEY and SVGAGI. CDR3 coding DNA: TGTGCCAGCAGTTACTCGAGAAGCACAGATACGCAGTATTTT. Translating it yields CASSYSRSTDTQYF.

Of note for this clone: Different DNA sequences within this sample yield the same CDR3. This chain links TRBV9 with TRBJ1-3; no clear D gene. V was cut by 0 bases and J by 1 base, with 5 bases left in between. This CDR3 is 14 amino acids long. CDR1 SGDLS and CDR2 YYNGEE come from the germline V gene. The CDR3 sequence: CASSVAGSGNTIYF. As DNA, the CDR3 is TGTGCCAGCAGCGTAGCGGGGTCTGGAAACACCATATATTTT. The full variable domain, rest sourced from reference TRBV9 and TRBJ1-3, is DSGVTQTPKHLITATGQRVTLRCSPRSGDLSVYWYQQSLDQGLQFLIQYYNGEERAKGNILERFSAQQFPDLHSELNLSSLELGDSALYFCASSVAGSGNTIYFGEGSWLTVV.

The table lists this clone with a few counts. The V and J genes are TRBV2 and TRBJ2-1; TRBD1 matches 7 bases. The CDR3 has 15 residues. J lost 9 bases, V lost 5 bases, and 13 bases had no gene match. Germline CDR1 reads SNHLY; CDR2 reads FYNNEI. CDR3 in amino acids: CASSTRAGGGGEQFF. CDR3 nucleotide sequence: TGTGCCAGCAGTACCCGGGCAGGGGGTGGGGGTGAGCAGTTCTTC.

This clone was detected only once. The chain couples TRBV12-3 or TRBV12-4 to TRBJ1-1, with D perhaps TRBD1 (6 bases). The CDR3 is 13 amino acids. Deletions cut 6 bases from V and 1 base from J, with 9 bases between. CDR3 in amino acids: CASSWGQNTEAFF. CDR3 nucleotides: TGTGCCAGCAGCTGGGGACAGAACACTGAAGCTTTCTTT.

In nucleotides, the CDR3 is TGTGCCATCAGTGACCCCGACAGGGGTAATGAAAAACTGTTTTTT. Translating it yields CAISDPDRGNEKLFF. V is TRBV10-3 and J is TRBJ1-4; TRBD1 matches at 8 bases. CDR1 and CDR2 from the germline V gene are ENHRY and SYGVKD. This CDR3 has 15 amino acids. After removal of 3 bases from V and 4 bases from J, the junction contained 4 bases not matched to a gene.